This T cell receptor (beta chain) is drawn from a study of T cell changes during pregnancy in multiple sclerosis. This CDR3 is 14 amino acids long. The trim removed 6 bases at V and 6 bases at J, leaving 9 bases unmatched. Germline CDR1 is MNHEY and CDR2 is SMNVEV (reference sequence). Assay used: immunoSEQ multiplex PCR; TCRdb lists only in-frame clones, some missing. Among about 80,000 clones, 90% to 95% were seen once, and the ten largest hold about 1.5%. There are a few counts of this clone. The receptor comes from a female donor with multiple sclerosis, enrolled in a pregnancy study. The chain joins TRBV27 to TRBJ1-2; TRBD1 matches at 8 bases. This specimen was peripheral blood, taken before pregnancy. The CDR3 sequence: CASSSDRGENGYTF. The CDR3 coding sequence is TGTGCCAGCAGCTCAGACAGGGGAGAGAATGGCTACACCTTC.